These T cell receptor beta chains were read from a single sample in a study of lymphopenia after photon versus proton radiotherapy. Generated by immunoSEQ multiplex PCR, the TCRdb table keeps only in-frame clones and is missing some. The sample yields 50,000 or so clones, more than 85% seen once. The specimen comprised peripheral blood, sampled from a patient treated with photon-based radiotherapy. The receptors were sampled from a woman between 35 and 50 years old with cholangiocarcinoma. Both conserved end residues are part of each CDR3. Fields, in order: J gene, D gene, clone size, V gene, CDR3 DNA, CDR3 protein. D genes are given only for firm matches. Clone size, where shown, is once, few, many, or a class for clones that have expanded.

J gene: TRBJ2-7
D gene: .
clone size: .
V gene: TRBV5-5
CDR3 DNA: TGTGCCAGCAGCTTGTGGGGGGACGAGCAGTACTTC
CDR3 protein: CASSLWGDEQYF

J gene: TRBJ2-6
D gene: .
clone size: .
V gene: TRBV19
CDR3 DNA: TGTGCCAGTAGTATGGGACGGATCTCTGGGGCCAACGTCCTGACTTTC
CDR3 protein: CASSMGRISGANVLTF

J gene: TRBJ1-1
D gene: .
clone size: .
V gene: TRBV10-3
CDR3 DNA: TGTGCCATCAGTGAGGGGGTTGAGGCTGAAGCTTTCTTT
CDR3 protein: CAISEGVEAEAFF

J gene: TRBJ1-1
D gene: .
clone size: .
V gene: TRBV27
CDR3 DNA: TGTGCCAGTAGTGACAGTTCGAACACTGAAGCTTTCTTT
CDR3 protein: CASSDSSNTEAFF

J gene: TRBJ1-5
D gene: .
clone size: .
V gene: TRBV30
CDR3 DNA: TGTGCCTGGAGTACCCCCGGGACCCCGAACCATCAGCCCCAGCATTTT
CDR3 protein: CAWSTPGTPNHQPQHF

J gene: TRBJ1-1
D gene: .
clone size: .
V gene: TRBV7-8
CDR3 DNA: TGTGCCAGCAGCTTAATGGGGGGGACCATGAACACTGAAGCTTTCTTT
CDR3 protein: CASSLMGGTMNTEAFF

J gene: TRBJ1-1
D gene: TRBD1
clone size: .
V gene: TRBV7-9
CDR3 DNA: TGTGCCAGCAGCGAAGTAGGGGGCGCTTTCTTT
CDR3 protein: CASSEVGGAFF

J gene: TRBJ2-7
D gene: TRBD1
clone size: .
V gene: TRBV5-4
CDR3 DNA: TGTGCCAGCAGCCCAAAAGGCCTACAGGGGGTCCCCTACGAGCAGTACTTC
CDR3 protein: CASSPKGLQGVPYEQYF

J gene: TRBJ1-6
D gene: .
clone size: .
V gene: TRBV30
CDR3 DNA: TGTGCCTGCAGGGACGGCAATTCACCCCTCCACTTT
CDR3 protein: CACRDGNSPLHF

J gene: TRBJ1-1
D gene: TRBD1
clone size: .
V gene: TRBV2
CDR3 DNA: TGTGCCAGCAGTACGACAGGGAACCCGGATGAAGCTTTCTTT
CDR3 protein: CASSTTGNPDEAFF

J gene: TRBJ1-1
D gene: .
clone size: once
V gene: TRBV5-4
CDR3 DNA: TGTGCCAGCAGTCCCTGGAGGGCGATGAACACTGAAGCTTTCTTT
CDR3 protein: CASSPWRAMNTEAFF

J gene: TRBJ1-2
D gene: TRBD1
clone size: .
V gene: TRBV6-5
CDR3 DNA: TGTGCCAGCAGTCCGACAGGGACTAACTATGGCTACACCTTC
CDR3 protein: CASSPTGTNYGYTF

J gene: TRBJ1-1
D gene: .
clone size: .
V gene: TRBV2
CDR3 DNA: TGTGCCAGCAGTGCAGCGTTCACTGAAGCTTTCTTT
CDR3 protein: CASSAAFTEAFF

J gene: TRBJ1-3
D gene: .
clone size: .
V gene: TRBV4-1
CDR3 DNA: TGCGCCAGCAGCCAAGATCGCGCAGTAATCTCTGGAAACACCATATATTTT
CDR3 protein: CASSQDRAVISGNTIYF

J gene: TRBJ2-1
D gene: TRBD2
clone size: .
V gene: TRBV13
CDR3 DNA: TGTGCCAGCAGCTTAGGGTACGGACTAGCGGGGGGTGGACACAATGAGCAGTTCTTC
CDR3 protein: CASSLGYGLAGGGHNEQFF

J gene: TRBJ2-7
D gene: .
clone size: .
V gene: TRBV7-2
CDR3 DNA: TGTGCCAGCAGCTTCAGGACAGACTACGAGCAGTACTTC
CDR3 protein: CASSFRTDYEQYF

J gene: TRBJ1-4
D gene: .
clone size: once
V gene: TRBV30
CDR3 DNA: TGTGCCTGGAGGGGGCGAAGGGAGGGAGAAAAACTGTTTTTT
CDR3 protein: CAWRGRREGEKLFF

J gene: TRBJ2-1
D gene: TRBD2
clone size: .
V gene: TRBV23-1
CDR3 DNA: TGCGCCAGCAGTCACACTAGCGGCTACAATGAGCAGTTCTTC
CDR3 protein: CASSHTSGYNEQFF

J gene: TRBJ1-1
D gene: TRBD1
clone size: .
V gene: TRBV19
CDR3 DNA: TGTGCCAGTAGTACCCTGGGGAGGGGGCTTGACACTGAAGCTTTCTTT
CDR3 protein: CASSTLGRGLDTEAFF

J gene: TRBJ2-7
D gene: TRBD1
clone size: once
V gene: TRBV7-2
CDR3 DNA: TGTGCCAGCGCCTCGCAGGGGCAGGGGGCCATCTCCTACGAGCAGTACTTC
CDR3 protein: CASASQGQGAISYEQYF

J gene: TRBJ1-6
D gene: .
clone size: .
V gene: TRBV5-1
CDR3 DNA: TGCGCCAGCAGCTTGGGTGAGTGGAATTCACCCCTCCACTTT
CDR3 protein: CASSLGEWNSPLHF

J gene: TRBJ1-3
D gene: .
clone size: .
V gene: TRBV18
CDR3 DNA: TGTGCCAGCTCCCCCTCCGAGGGGGGCAAAAACACCATATATTTT
CDR3 protein: CASSPSEGGKNTIYF

J gene: TRBJ1-2
D gene: TRBD1
clone size: .
V gene: TRBV4-1
CDR3 DNA: TGCGCCAGCAGCACCGGACAGGATAACTATGGCTACACCTTC
CDR3 protein: CASSTGQDNYGYTF

J gene: TRBJ2-3
D gene: TRBD2
clone size: .
V gene: TRBV5-4
CDR3 DNA: TGTGCCAGCAGCTTGGCCGGCGGCGGGGGAAGGACAGATACGCAGTATTTT
CDR3 protein: CASSLAGGGGRTDTQYF

J gene: TRBJ1-1
D gene: .
clone size: .
V gene: TRBV6-5
CDR3 DNA: TGTGCCAGCAGTTACGGCACTGAAGCTTTCTTT
CDR3 protein: CASSYGTEAFF

J gene: TRBJ2-3
D gene: TRBD2
clone size: .
V gene: TRBV5-8
CDR3 DNA: TGTGCCAGCAGCTTGGCCCTACTAGCGGGGCCAGATACGCAGTATTTT
CDR3 protein: CASSLALLAGPDTQYF

J gene: TRBJ2-7
D gene: .
clone size: .
V gene: TRBV5-1
CDR3 DNA: TGCGCCAGCAGCTGGGCGGAGAGCTCCTACGAGCAGTACTTC
CDR3 protein: CASSWAESSYEQYF

J gene: TRBJ2-3
D gene: .
clone size: .
V gene: TRBV27
CDR3 DNA: TGTGCCAGCAGGGGGTTGGGGACAGATACGCAGTATTTT
CDR3 protein: CASRGLGTDTQYF